This is a list of T cell receptor beta chains from one sample in a study of cytotoxic CD8 clonotypes in ibrutinib-treated CLL. Measured with immunoSEQ multiplex PCR; TCRdb has only the in-frame clones, and not every one. The sample contains around 26,000 clones, approximately 71% of which appear only once. The sample in question was PBMCs, obtained after 12 months of ibrutinib treatment. The origin of the receptors is a human donor with chronic lymphocytic leukemia. CDR3s include the opening cysteine and the closing phenylalanine or tryptophan. A D gene is named only where the DNA matches it firmly. Only some rows state a clone size, as once, few, many or a class for expanded clones.

J gene,clone size,V gene,D gene,CDR3 DNA,CDR3 protein
TRBJ2-1,NA,TRBV13,NA,TGTGCCAGCAGCTTAGAGGACGGAGGGGGGGATGAGCAGTTCTTC,CASSLEDGGGDEQFF
TRBJ1-4,NA,TRBV9,NA,TGTGCCAGCAGCCTAGCGGGAGTGACTAATGAAAAACTGTTTTTT,CASSLAGVTNEKLFF
TRBJ2-5,NA,TRBV10-1,NA,TGCGCCAGCAGCCGGACCCCCGGAGAGACCCAGTACTTC,CASSRTPGETQYF
TRBJ2-5,NA,TRBV5-1,TRBD1,TGCGCCAGCAGCTTGAGACCAGGGGGAGAGACCCAGTACTTC,CASSLRPGGETQYF
TRBJ2-7,once,TRBV30,NA,TGTGCCTGGAGTGTAGGGCGCTACGAGCAGTACTTC,CAWSVGRYEQYF
TRBJ1-1,NA,TRBV2,NA,TGTGCCAGCAGGGCAGGACTCACGAACACTGAAGCTTTCTTT,CASRAGLTNTEAFF
TRBJ2-7,NA,TRBV28,TRBD1,TGTGCCAGCAGTTTTCCGGGACAGGCTACCTACGAGCAGTACTTC,CASSFPGQATYEQYF
TRBJ2-2,few,TRBV10-1,NA,TGCGCCAGCAGGCCCGGGGTCACCGGGGAGCTGTTTTTT,CASRPGVTGELFF
TRBJ1-1,once,TRBV7-9,NA,TGTGCCAGCAGCCGTCCCCCGGCGGAAATTGAAGCTTTCTTT,CASSRPPAEIEAFF
TRBJ2-3,NA,TRBV27,NA,TGTGCCAGCAGTTCCCGCACAGATACGCAGTATTTT,CASSSRTDTQYF
TRBJ2-5,NA,TRBV7-2,NA,TGTGCCAGCCCCTTTGACCCCAGAGCCCTCCAAGAGACCCAGTACTTC,CASPFDPRALQETQYF
TRBJ1-6,NA,TRBV28,TRBD1,TGTGCCAGCACGGGACAGCCGAATAATTCACCCCTCCACTTT,CASTGQPNNSPLHF
TRBJ1-1,NA,TRBV6-4,TRBD1,TGTGCCAGCCGGTCTGACAGGGGGTTTTTGGATGAAGCTTTCTTT,CASRSDRGFLDEAFF
TRBJ2-1,NA,TRBV7-8,NA,TGTGCCAGCAGCTTCGGGGGTGAGCAGTTCTTC,CASSFGGEQFF
TRBJ2-7,NA,TRBV11-2,NA,TGTGCCAGCAGCTCCAGACAGGACGGCTTCGAGCAGTACTTC,CASSSRQDGFEQYF
TRBJ2-2,NA,TRBV11-2,NA,TGTGCCAGCAGCTCCACAGACCAGGGGGAGCTGTTTTTT,CASSSTDQGELFF
TRBJ2-1,NA,TRBV18,TRBD1,TGTGCCAGCTCACTAAGACTCACAGGGGAAGACAATGAGCAGTTCTTC,CASSLRLTGEDNEQFF
TRBJ1-2,NA,TRBV10-3,NA,TGTGCCATCAGTGACCGGGACATCAAAAAGTATGGCTACACCTTC,CAISDRDIKKYGYTF
TRBJ2-5,NA,TRBV9,NA,TGTGCCAGCAGCGTAGGTGGCTTGCAAGAGACCCAGTACTTC,CASSVGGLQETQYF
TRBJ2-7,NA,TRBV21-1,NA,TGTGCCAGCAGCAAGGGACAGATACTTCGGTTGCGGGACGAGCAGTACTTC,CASSKGQILRLRDEQYF
TRBJ2-3,NA,TRBV9,TRBD2,TGTGCCAGCAGCGTAGGAAGGGCTAGCGGGGGGCCGGGGACAGATACGCAGTATTTT,CASSVGRASGGPGTDTQYF
TRBJ2-5,NA,TRBV5-4,NA,TGTGCCAGCAGCTTTGGGGCGGCGAATGGGAGGGAGACCCAGTACTTC,CASSFGAANGRETQYF
TRBJ1-2,NA,TRBV6-5,NA,TGTGCCAGTCGACAGACCGCATATGGCTACACCTTC,CASRQTAYGYTF
TRBJ2-2,few,TRBV11-2,NA,TGTGCCAGCAGCTTTGTATGGGTGGGCACCGGGGAGCTGTTTTTT,CASSFVWVGTGELFF
TRBJ1-2,NA,TRBV10-3,NA,TGTGCCATCTCCCCAAGACAGCTTTATGGCTACACCTTC,CAISPRQLYGYTF
TRBJ1-1,once,TRBV30,NA,TGTGCCTGGAGCAGTAACTTGAACACTGAAGCTTTCTTT,CAWSSNLNTEAFF
TRBJ2-7,NA,TRBV15,TRBD1,TGTGCCATCAGCATATCGGGAGGGACAGGGGCCTACGAGCAGTACTTC,CAISISGGTGAYEQYF
TRBJ1-1,NA,TRBV20-1,NA,TGCAGCAGCAGTGAAGCTTTCTTT,CSSSEAFF
TRBJ2-1,few,TRBV7-9,NA,TGTGCCAGCAGCTTACGGGGTAAGGATGAGCAGTTCTTC,CASSLRGKDEQFF
TRBJ2-5,NA,TRBV4-3,NA,TGCGCCAGCAGCCAAGGAGGCAGGGCGACAGAGACCCAGTACTTC,CASSQGGRATETQYF